These 17 T cell receptor beta chains were all obtained from the same sample, sequenced in a study of T cell responses to AZD1222 COVID-19 vaccine. TCRdb's table, derived via immunoSEQ multiplex PCR, lists solely in-frame clones and lacks some. The sample has about 140,000 clones, 70% to 90% seen once. Sequenced material: peripheral blood, taken on day 0 of AZD1222 vaccination. These TCRs come from an adult in good health.

The chain links TRBV9 to TRBJ1-4, with TRBD1 matching 7 bases. Germline-derived CDR1 and CDR2 are SGDLS and YYNGEE. V shed 5 bases, J shed 2 bases, and the junction held 6 bases outside the gene matches. This CDR3 contains 15 residues. The CDR3 sequence is CASSPRGFTNEKLFF. As DNA, the CDR3 is TGTGCCAGCAGTCCCAGGGGGTTTACTAATGAAAAACTGTTTTTT.

This chain joins TRBV6-5 and TRBJ1-2; the D gene is possibly TRBD1 (5 bases). CDR3 length equals 14 residues. The V end was cut by 6 bases, the J end by 4 bases, with 15 bases between. Germline lookup yields CDR1 MNHEY and CDR2 SVGAGI. The CDR3 DNA is TGTGCCAGCAGCCGGTCTGGGGACCTCTATGGCTACACCTTC. The encoded protein is CASSRSGDLYGYTF.

The V gene is TRBV10-2, the J gene TRBJ1-2, with 8 bases that match TRBD1. J gave up 5 bases and V 4 bases, and 6 bases lay outside the gene matches. The CDR3 runs to 14 residues. Germline V lookup: CDR1 WSHSY, CDR2 SAAADI. For the CDR3, the DNA is TGCGCCAGCAGTGGTGGGACAGGAAGGTATGGCTACACCTTC. Translating gives CASSGGTGRYGYTF.

The chain employs TRBV19 and TRBJ1-2; 7 positions agree with TRBD1. Germline V gives CDR1 LNHDA, CDR2 SQIVND (reference sequence). The CDR3 runs to 14 residues. V trimming: 4 bases; J trimming: 4 bases; junction bases outside the gene matches: 6. CDR3 nucleotide sequence: TGTGCCAGTAGTACCTTTCAGGGGGTCTATGGCTACACCTTC. It is translated as CASSTFQGVYGYTF.

The V call is TRBV25-1, the J call TRBJ2-2; 8 bases are shared with TRBD1. The CDR3 consists of 15 residues. The junction had 4 bases not matched to a gene; V was cut back by 4 bases and J by 3 bases. Germline CDR1 MGHDK, CDR2 SYGVNS. The CDR3 DNA sequence: TGTGCCAGCAGTGTCCTACAGGGGGACACCGGGGAGCTGTTTTTT. This translates into CASSVLQGDTGELFF.

The chain joins TRBV7-2 to TRBJ2-7, with TRBD2 identical over 8 bases. This CDR3 is built from 16 residues. V shed 5 bases and J 5 bases; nucleotides not matched to a gene: 14. Germline CDR1 and CDR2: SGHTA and FQGNSA. CDR3 coding DNA: TGTGCCAGCAGCGCTACATTAGCGGGAATAGGAGACGAGCAGTACTTC. This translates into CASSATLAGIGDEQYF.

The chain recombines TRBV25-1 with TRBJ2-2, with TRBD1 identical over 7 bases. Germline trimming cut 6 bases from V and 6 bases from J; bases unmatched to any gene: 7. Per germline, CDR1 MGHDK and CDR2 SYGVNS. This CDR3 has 14 amino acids. The CDR3 here is CASRSKGAAGELFF. CDR3 DNA: TGTGCCAGCAGGTCTAAGGGGGCAGCCGGGGAGCTGTTTTTT. Filled out from reference TRBV25-1 and TRBJ2-2, the complete variable domain reads EADIYQTPRYLVIGTGKKITLECSQTMGHDKMYWYQQDPGMELHLIHYSYGVNSTEKGDLSSESTVSRIRTEHFPLTLESARPSHTSQYLCASRSKGAAGELFFGEGSRLTVL.

The chain uses TRBV2 and TRBJ1-1, with no clear D. V lost 6 bases and J 3 bases, leaving 11 bases between the germline ends. The CDR3 loop spans 13 amino acids. CDR1 is SNHLY and CDR2 is FYNNEI in the germline V gene. CDR3 sequence: CASRSTQYTEAFF. The CDR3 DNA sequence: TGTGCCAGCAGATCGACCCAGTACACTGAAGCTTTCTTT.

V and J are TRBV28 and TRBJ2-5, with 12 bases lining up with TRBD1. Germline CDR1 MDHEN, CDR2 SYDVKM. The CDR3 totals 14 residues. V gave up 11 bases and J gave up 5 bases; unmatched junction bases: 9. This chain's CDR3 is CAVTGTGGVETQYF. The CDR3 nucleotides are TGTGCCGTGACCGGGACAGGGGGCGTTGAGACCCAGTACTTC.

The V and J genes are TRBV6-6 and TRBJ2-7, with D perhaps matching TRBD2 (6 bases). The CDR3 runs to 15 residues. Deletions cut 0 bases from V and 0 bases from J, with 9 bases between. Germline V CDR1 and CDR2: MNHNY, SVGAGI (reference sequence). The CDR3, as DNA: TGTGCCAGCAGTTACTCCGGGGGTACCTCCTACGAGCAGTACTTC. Its protein product is CASSYSGGTSYEQYF.

The chain has TRBV19 and TRBJ2-6, with D hard to call. CDR3 length equals 15 residues. The germline V and J ends were trimmed by 0 bases and 3 bases, with 6 bases remaining between them. CDR1 is LNHDA, CDR2 SQIVND, per germline (reference sequence). The CDR3 reads CASSIDQGGANVLTF. In nucleotides, the CDR3 is TGTGCCAGTAGTATAGACCAAGGTGGGGCCAACGTCCTGACTTTC.

This chain uses TRBV10-3 with TRBJ2-2; TRBD2 agrees at 10 bases. The germline gives CDR1 ENHRY, CDR2 SYGVKD. V was pared by 4 bases and J by 3 bases, with 5 bases of the junction left unmatched. The CDR3 has 16 amino acids. This chain's CDR3 is CAISVSLAGDTGELFF. The DNA for the CDR3 is TGTGCCATCAGTGTTAGTCTAGCGGGAGACACCGGGGAGCTGTTTTTT.

The chain couples TRBV4-1 to TRBJ1-2, with TRBD1 identical over 10 bases. V gave up 2 bases and J gave up 6 bases; unmatched junction bases: 3. The CDR3 runs 14 residues. Germline CDR1 MGHRA, CDR2 YSYEKL. Here the CDR3 DNA reads TGCGCCAGCAGCCAATTGACAGGGGGCGATGGCTACACCTTC. Protein sequence: CASSQLTGGDGYTF.

This clone was detected only once. The rearrangement links TRBV6-1 to TRBJ1-5, with a weak D call TRBD1 (5 bases). CDR1 MNHNS and CDR2 SASEGT come from the germline V gene. The CDR3 totals 17 residues. V lost 1 base and J lost 3, with 16 bases in between. The CDR3 spells CASSEDYGAEVNQPQHF. The CDR3 nucleotides are TGTGCCAGCAGTGAAGATTACGGGGCGGAGGTCAATCAGCCCCAGCATTTT.

Here the CDR3 reads CASSLNTGEDEQYF. CDR3 in DNA: TGTGCCAGCAGCTTAAATACAGGGGAGGACGAGCAGTACTTC. This chain uses TRBV11-2 with TRBJ2-7, with D possibly TRBD1 on 7 matching bases. Deletions cut 2 bases from V and 5 bases from J, with 13 bases between. The CDR3 contains 14 residues. Germline-derived CDR1 and CDR2 are SGHAT and FQNNGV.

The V gene is TRBV7-2, the J gene TRBJ2-7; D gene uncertain. CDR3 length: 15 residues. Germline loops: CDR1 SGHTA, CDR2 FQGNSA. Deletions cut 4 bases from V and 0 bases from J, with 13 bases between. The CDR3 nucleotides read TGTGCCAGCAGCTCATACGACCGTAGCTCCTACGAGCAGTACTTC. It specifies CASSSYDRSSYEQYF.

J is TRBJ1-2 and V is TRBV6-6; 7 bases match TRBD1. The germline V gene encodes CDR1 MNHNY and CDR2 SVGAGI (reference sequence). The CDR3 contains 15 residues. V shed 2 bases and J 3 bases; nucleotides not matched to a gene: 6. CDR3 sequence reads: CASSYPRDSHYGYTF. CDR3 bases: TGTGCCAGCAGTTACCCTCGGGACAGCCACTATGGCTACACCTTC.